This T cell receptor (beta chain) was recovered during a study of cytomegalovirus exposure and HLA in healthy donors. The CDR3 has 18 residues. From germline, CDR1 is SGHTA and CDR2 FQGNSA. The V gene end was trimmed by 0 bases and the J gene end by 0 bases; junction bases not matched to a gene: 7. PCR amplification relied on 60 Vbeta primers (plus 13 Jbeta primers). Using immunoSEQ multiplex PCR, the repertoire was profiled, and TCRdb retains in-frame clones only, with some absent. The sample lists a few hundred thousand clones, roughly 83% occurring once. This TCR derives from a girl aged 10-17 years in good health and CMV-seronegative. Material for sequencing was PBMCs. The V call is TRBV7-2, the J call TRBJ2-3; TRBD2 aligns across 9 bases. The CDR3 region is CASSLAGGGALSTDTQYF. The CDR3 nucleotides read TGTGCCAGCAGCTTAGCAGGCGGGGGGGCACTTAGCACAGATACGCAGTATTTT.